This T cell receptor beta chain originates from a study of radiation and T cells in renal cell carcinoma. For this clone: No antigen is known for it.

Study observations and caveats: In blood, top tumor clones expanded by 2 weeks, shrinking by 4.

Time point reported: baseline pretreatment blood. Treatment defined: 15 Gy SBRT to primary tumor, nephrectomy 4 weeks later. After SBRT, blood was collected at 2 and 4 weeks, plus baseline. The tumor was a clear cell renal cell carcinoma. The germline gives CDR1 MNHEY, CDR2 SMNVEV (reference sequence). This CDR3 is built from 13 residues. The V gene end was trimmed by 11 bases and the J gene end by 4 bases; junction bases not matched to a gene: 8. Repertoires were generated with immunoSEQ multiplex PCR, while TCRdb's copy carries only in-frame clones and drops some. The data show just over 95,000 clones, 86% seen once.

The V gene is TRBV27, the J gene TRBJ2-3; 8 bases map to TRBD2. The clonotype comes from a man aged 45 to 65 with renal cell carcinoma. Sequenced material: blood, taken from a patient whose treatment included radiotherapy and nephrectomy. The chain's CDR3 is CAVRSGMADTQYF. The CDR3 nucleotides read TGTGCCGTCCGTAGCGGGATGGCAGATACGCAGTATTTT.